The sequence of this T cell receptor (beta chain) was determined in a study of blood T cells in healthy people across ages. On the study more broadly: The capture of about one barcoded beta molecule per two T cells was achieved by template switching.

No fewer than 7 million PBMCs went into each sample. The CDR3 totals 13 residues. Trimming took 1 base from V and 8 from J, leaving 14 bases between them. Germline-derived CDR1 and CDR2 are SQVTM and ANQGSEA. Using a J-beta primer mix together with a sample-barcoded 5' primer, a second PCR was run for roughly 7 to 12 cycles. Each cDNA molecule was tagged by a template-switch adaptor with 12 random nucleotides. TCRdb re-called the 5' RACE reads with MiXCR, one entry per CDR3 protein. The sample includes about 1,600,000 distinct CDR3 sequences, roughly 40% seen only once; the top ten take 7.9%. Sequenced material: blood. The J gene is TRBJ1-2, the V gene TRBV29-1, with no clear D. This clonotype originated in a woman under 30 in good health. The CDR3 sequence is CSVEGTSSVGYTF. The DNA of the CDR3 is TGCAGCGTTGAAGGTACCAGTTCCGTGGGCTACACCTTC.